This TCR beta chain derives from a study of identical twins. Study-wide findings and caveats: Invariant MAIT and iNKT cells may have partly biased zero-insertion analyses. Low generation probability was overrepresented in out-of-frame alpha sequences shared by twins.

This clonotype was picked up many times. Its antigen is still unknown. V lost 1 base and J lost 7, with 8 bases in between. CDR1 SEHNR and CDR2 FQNEAQ come from the germline V gene (reference sequence). The CDR3 totals 13 residues. Healthy Caucasians supplied all donations. MiXCR, applied by TCRdb to the 5' RACE reads, yields one record per CDR3 protein. Of some 210,000 distinct CDR3 sequences listed, 15% to 20% were seen once; the top ten hold 35% to 50%. The same sample was also studied in work on T cells expressing NK-cell markers. That paper states: Repertoire data for TCR beta were derived from sorted T cells (CD3+CD56+NKG2C+, CD3+CD56+NKG2C- and CD3+CD56-NKG2C+).

The chain has TRBV7-9 and TRBJ2-1; D remains ambiguous. The sequencing sample was made of CD8+ T cells sorted from blood. This receptor was identified in a woman aged 18-30 years in good health. The CDR3 region is CASSLGSRNEQFF. The CDR3, as DNA: TGTGCCAGCAGCTTAGGGTCACGGAATGAGCAGTTCTTC. Full variable domain (rest looked up from reference TRBV7-9 and TRBJ2-1): DTGVSQNPRHKITKRGQNVTFRCDPISEHNRLYWYRQTLGQGPEFLTYFQNEAQLEKSRLLSDRFSAERPKGSFSTLEIQRTEQGDSAMYLCASSLGSRNEQFFGPGTRLTVL.